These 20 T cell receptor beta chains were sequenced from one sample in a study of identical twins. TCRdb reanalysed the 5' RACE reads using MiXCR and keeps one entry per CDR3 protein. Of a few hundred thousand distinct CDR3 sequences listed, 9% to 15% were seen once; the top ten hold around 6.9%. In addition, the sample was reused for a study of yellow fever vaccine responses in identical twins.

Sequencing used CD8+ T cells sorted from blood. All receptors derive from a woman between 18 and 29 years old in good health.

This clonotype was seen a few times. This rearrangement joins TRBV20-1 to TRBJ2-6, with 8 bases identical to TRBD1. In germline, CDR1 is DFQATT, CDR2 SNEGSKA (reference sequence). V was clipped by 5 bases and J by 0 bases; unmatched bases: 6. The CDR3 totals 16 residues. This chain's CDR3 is CSAWDRRSSGANVLTF. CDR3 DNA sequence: TGCAGTGCTTGGGACAGGAGGAGCTCTGGGGCCAACGTCCTGACTTTC.

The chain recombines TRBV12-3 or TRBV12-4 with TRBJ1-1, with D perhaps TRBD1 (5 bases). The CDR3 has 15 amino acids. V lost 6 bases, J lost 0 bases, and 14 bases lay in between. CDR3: CASSHGGGMNTEAFF. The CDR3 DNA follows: TGTGCCAGCAGCCATGGCGGGGGGATGAACACTGAAGCTTTCTTT.

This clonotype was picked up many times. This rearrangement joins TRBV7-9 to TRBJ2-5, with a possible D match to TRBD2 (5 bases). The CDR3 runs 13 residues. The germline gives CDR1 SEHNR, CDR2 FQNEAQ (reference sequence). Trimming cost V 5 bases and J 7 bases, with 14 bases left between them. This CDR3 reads CASSPSGLGTQYF. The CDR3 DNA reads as TGTGCCAGCAGCCCCAGCGGTCTCGGGACCCAGTACTTC.

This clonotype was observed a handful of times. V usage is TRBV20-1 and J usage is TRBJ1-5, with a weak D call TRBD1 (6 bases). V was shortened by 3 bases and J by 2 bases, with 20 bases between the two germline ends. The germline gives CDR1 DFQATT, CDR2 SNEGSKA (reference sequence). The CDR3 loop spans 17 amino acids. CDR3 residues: CSASDGQFIIGNQPQHF. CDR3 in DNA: TGCAGTGCTAGCGATGGACAGTTTATTATAGGCAATCAGCCCCAGCATTTT.

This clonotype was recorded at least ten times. As DNA, the CDR3 is TGTGCCAGCAGTTACAGAGACGAGCAGTACTTC. Encoded protein: CASSYRDEQYF. The chain joins TRBV6-2 or TRBV6-3 to TRBJ2-7; D remains unclear. The CDR3 consists of 11 residues. Germline assignment: CDR1 MNHEY and CDR2 SVGEGT. Trimming took 2 bases from V and 5 from J, leaving 4 bases between them.

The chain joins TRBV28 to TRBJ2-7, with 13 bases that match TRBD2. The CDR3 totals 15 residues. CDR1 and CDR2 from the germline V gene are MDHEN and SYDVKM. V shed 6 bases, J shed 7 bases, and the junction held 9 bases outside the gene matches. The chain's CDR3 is CASSQGLAGVSEQYF. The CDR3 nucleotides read TGTGCCAGCAGCCAAGGACTAGCGGGAGTGTCAGAGCAGTACTTC. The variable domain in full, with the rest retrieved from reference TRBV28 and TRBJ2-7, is DVKVTQSSRYLVKRTGEKVFLECVQDMDHENMFWYRQDPGLGLRLIYFSYDVKMKEKGDIPEGYSVSREKKERFSLILESASTNQTSMYLCASSQGLAGVSEQYFGPGTRLTVT.

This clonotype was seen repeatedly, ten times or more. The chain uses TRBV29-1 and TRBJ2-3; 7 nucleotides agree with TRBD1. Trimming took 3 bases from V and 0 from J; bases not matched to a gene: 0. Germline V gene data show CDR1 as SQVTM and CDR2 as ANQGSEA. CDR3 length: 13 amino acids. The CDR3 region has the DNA TGCAGCGTTGAGACAGGGAGCACAGATACGCAGTATTTT. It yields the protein CSVETGSTDTQYF.

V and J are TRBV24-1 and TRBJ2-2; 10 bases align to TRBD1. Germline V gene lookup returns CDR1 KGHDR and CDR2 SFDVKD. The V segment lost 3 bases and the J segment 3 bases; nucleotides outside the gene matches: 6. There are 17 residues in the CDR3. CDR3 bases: TGTGCCACCAGTGATCCCCGGGACAGGGGCGACACCGGGGAGCTGTTTTTT. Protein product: CATSDPRDRGDTGELFF.

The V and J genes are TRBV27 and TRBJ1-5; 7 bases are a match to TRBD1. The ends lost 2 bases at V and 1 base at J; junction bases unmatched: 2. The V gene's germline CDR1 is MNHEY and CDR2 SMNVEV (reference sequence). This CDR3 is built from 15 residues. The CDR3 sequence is CASSLTQGSNQPQHF. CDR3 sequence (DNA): TGTGCCAGCAGTTTAACACAGGGGAGCAATCAGCCCCAGCATTTT.

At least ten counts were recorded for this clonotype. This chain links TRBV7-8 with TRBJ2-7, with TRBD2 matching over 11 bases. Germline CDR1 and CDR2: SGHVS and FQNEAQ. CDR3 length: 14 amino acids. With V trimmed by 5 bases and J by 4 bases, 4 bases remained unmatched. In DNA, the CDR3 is TGTGCCAGCAGCGCACTAGCGGGAGAATACGAGCAGTACTTC. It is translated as CASSALAGEYEQYF.

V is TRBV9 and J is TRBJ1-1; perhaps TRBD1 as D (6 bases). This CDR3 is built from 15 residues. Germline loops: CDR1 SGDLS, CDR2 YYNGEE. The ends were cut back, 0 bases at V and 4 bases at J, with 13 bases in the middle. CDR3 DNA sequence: TGTGCCAGCAGCGTAGCCCCAGGGGAGCGCACTGAAGCTTTCTTT. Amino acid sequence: CASSVAPGERTEAFF.

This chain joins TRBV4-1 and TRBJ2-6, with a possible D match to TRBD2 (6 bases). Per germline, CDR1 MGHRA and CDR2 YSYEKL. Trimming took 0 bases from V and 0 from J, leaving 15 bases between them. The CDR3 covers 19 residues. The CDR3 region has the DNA TGCGCCAGCAGCCAAGATCCCCGGGAGTATAGCTCTGGGGCCAACGTCCTGACTTTC. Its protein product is CASSQDPREYSSGANVLTF.

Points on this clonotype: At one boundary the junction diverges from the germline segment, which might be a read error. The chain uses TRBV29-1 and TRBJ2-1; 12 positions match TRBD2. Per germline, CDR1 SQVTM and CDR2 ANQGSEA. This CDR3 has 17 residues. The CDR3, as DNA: TGCAGCGTGGAAGGACTAGCGGGACAACCACGCTACAATGAGCAGTTCTTC. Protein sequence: CSVEGLAGQPRYNEQFF.

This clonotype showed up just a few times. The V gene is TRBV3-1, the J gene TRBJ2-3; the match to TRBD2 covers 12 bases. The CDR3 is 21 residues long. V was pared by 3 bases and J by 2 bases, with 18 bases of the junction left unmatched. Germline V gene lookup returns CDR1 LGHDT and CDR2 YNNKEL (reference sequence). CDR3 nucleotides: TGTGCCAGCAGCCAGGCGTACCTGGAGGAACTAGCGGGGGGAATCACAGATACGCAGTATTTT. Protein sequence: CASSQAYLEELAGGITDTQYF.

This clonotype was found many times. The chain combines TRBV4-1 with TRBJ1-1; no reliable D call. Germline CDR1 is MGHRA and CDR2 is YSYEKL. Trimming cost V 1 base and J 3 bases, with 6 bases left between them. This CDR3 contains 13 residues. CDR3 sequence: CASSQGYHTEAFF. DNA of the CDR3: TGCGCCAGCAGCCAAGGGTATCACACTGAAGCTTTCTTT.

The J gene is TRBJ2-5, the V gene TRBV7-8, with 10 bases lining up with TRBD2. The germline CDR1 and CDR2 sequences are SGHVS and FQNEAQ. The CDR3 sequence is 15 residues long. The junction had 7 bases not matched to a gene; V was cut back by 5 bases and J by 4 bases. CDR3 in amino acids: CASSLTLAGVETQYF. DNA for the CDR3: TGTGCCAGCAGCCTCACCCTAGCGGGAGTAGAGACCCAGTACTTC.

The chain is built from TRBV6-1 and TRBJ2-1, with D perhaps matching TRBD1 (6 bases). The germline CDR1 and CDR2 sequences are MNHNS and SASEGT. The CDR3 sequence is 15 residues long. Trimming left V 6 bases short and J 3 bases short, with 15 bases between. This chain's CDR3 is CASSTGTTIYNEQFF. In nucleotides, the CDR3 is TGTGCCAGCAGCACCGGGACAACCATCTACAATGAGCAGTTCTTC.

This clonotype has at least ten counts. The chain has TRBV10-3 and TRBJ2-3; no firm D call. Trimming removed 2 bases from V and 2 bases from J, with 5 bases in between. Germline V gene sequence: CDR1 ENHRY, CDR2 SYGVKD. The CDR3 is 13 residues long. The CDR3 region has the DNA TGTGCCATCAGTGAGGGTTCCACAGATACGCAGTATTTT. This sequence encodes CAISEGSTDTQYF.

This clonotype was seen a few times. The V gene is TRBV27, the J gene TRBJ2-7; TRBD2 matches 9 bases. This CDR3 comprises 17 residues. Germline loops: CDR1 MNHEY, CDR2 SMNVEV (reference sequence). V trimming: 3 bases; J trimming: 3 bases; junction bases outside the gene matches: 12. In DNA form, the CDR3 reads TGTGCCAGCAGTTTTCTGGGAGGGCTAGCGGGGAACTACGAGCAGTACTTC. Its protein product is CASSFLGGLAGNYEQYF.

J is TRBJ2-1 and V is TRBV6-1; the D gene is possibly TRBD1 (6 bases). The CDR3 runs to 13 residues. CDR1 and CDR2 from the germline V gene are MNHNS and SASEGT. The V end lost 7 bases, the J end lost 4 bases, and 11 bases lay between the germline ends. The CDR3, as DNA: TGTGCCAGCATCTCAACAGGGTACAATGAGCAGTTCTTC. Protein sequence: CASISTGYNEQFF.